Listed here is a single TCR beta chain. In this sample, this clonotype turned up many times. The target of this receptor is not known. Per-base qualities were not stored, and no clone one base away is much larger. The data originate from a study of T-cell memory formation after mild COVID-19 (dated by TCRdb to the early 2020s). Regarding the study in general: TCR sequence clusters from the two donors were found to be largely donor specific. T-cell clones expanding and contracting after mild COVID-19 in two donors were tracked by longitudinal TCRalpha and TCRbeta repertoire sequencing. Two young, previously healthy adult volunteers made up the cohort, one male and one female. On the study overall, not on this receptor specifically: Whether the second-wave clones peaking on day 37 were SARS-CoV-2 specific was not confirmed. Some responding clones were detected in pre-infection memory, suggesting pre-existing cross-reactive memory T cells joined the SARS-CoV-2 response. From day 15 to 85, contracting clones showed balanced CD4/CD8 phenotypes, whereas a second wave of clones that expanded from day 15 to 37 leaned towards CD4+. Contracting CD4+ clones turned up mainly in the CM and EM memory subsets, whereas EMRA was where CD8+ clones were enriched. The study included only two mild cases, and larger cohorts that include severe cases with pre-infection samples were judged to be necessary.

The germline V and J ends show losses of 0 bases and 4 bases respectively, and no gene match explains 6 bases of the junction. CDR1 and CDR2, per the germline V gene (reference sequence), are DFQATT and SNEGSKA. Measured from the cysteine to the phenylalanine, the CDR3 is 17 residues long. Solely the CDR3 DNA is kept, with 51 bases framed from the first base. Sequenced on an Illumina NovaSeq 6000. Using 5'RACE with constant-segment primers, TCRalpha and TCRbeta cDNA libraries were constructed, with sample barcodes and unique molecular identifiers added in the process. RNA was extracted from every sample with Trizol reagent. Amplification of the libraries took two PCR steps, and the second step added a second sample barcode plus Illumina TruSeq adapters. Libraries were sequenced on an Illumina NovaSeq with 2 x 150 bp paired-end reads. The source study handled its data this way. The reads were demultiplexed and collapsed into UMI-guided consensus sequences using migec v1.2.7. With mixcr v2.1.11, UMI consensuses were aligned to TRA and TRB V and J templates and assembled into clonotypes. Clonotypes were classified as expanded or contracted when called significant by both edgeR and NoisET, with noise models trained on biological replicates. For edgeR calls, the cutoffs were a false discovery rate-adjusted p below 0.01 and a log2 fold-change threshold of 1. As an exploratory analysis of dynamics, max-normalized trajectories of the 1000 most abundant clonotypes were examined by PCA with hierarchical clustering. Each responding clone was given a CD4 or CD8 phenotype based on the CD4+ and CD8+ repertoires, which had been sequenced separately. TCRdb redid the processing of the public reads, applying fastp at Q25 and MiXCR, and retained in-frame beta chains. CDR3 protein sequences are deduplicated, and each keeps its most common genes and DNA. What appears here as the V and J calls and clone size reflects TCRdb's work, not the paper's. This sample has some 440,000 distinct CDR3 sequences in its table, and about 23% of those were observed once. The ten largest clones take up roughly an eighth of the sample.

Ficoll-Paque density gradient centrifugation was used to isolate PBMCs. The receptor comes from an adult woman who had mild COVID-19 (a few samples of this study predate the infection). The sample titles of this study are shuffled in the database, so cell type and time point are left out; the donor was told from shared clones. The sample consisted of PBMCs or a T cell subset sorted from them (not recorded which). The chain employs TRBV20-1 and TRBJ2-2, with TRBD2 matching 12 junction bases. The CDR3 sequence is CSARDPSLAGGTGELFF. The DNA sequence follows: TGCAGTGCTAGAGATCCTTCACTAGCGGGGGGCACCGGGGAGCTGTTTTTT.